The 19 T cell receptor beta chains reported below all come from one sample, sequenced in a study of beta chain features in type 1 diabetes. Expressed TCRB transcripts were sequenced because the entire RNA isolate underwent reverse transcription. Assay used: immunoSEQ multiplex PCR; TCRdb lists only in-frame clones, some missing. In the table there are 850,000 to 900,000 clones, roughly a sixth of which are singletons. The sample taken for sequencing was naive CD4+ T cells from blood. The receptors originated from a woman between 18 and 29 years old in good health.

This clone was found a few times. Other DNA sequences of this sample code for an identical CDR3. The chain employs TRBV7-9 and TRBJ1-1, with TRBD1 identical over 7 bases. In germline, CDR1 is SEHNR, CDR2 FQNEAQ (reference sequence). The CDR3 totals 14 residues. Trimming cost V 5 bases and J 1 base; bases outside gene matches: 4. DNA of the CDR3: TGTGCCAGCAGCCTTAGACAGGGGAACACTGAAGCTTTCTTT. Amino acids: CASSLRQGNTEAFF. Looking up the rest from reference TRBV7-9 and TRBJ1-1 gives the full variable domain: DTGVSQNPRHKITKRGQNVTFRCDPISEHNRLYWYRQTLGQGPEFLTYFQNEAQLEKSRLLSDRFSAERPKGSFSTLEIQRTEQGDSAMYLCASSLRQGNTEAFFGQGTRLTVV.

This clone was seen a handful of times. This sequence joins TRBV4-1 and TRBJ2-5; D not resolved. CDR3 length: 13 residues. The germline CDR1 and CDR2 sequences are MGHRA and YSYEKL. V dropped 5 bases and J dropped 4 bases, with 11 bases sitting between them. The CDR3 sequence is CASSSFIGETQYF. The CDR3 coding sequence is TGCGCCAGCAGCTCTTTCATTGGAGAGACCCAGTACTTC.

The CDR3 DNA reads as TGTGCCAGTAGAGCGGGAGTCGACAATGAGCAGTTCTTC. Residues: CASRAGVDNEQFF. The V call is TRBV6-4, the J call TRBJ2-1, with 8 bases fitting TRBD2. CDR1 MRHNA and CDR2 SNTAGT come from the germline V gene. The J segment lost 5 bases and the V segment lost 9 bases, leaving 6 bases of the junction unmatched. CDR3 length: 13 residues.

The DNA for the CDR3 is TGCGCCAGCAGCGCCACCGGGACAGGGGGCGTTGGTACTGAAGCTTTCTTT. This codes for CASSATGTGGVGTEAFF. The genes are TRBV5-1 and TRBJ1-1, with 12 bases matching TRBD1. Germline lookup yields CDR1 SGHRS and CDR2 YFSETQ. Trimming cost V 4 bases and J 5 bases; bases outside gene matches: 12. The CDR3 has 17 residues.

V is TRBV9 and J is TRBJ2-1, with D perhaps being TRBD1 or TRBD2 (5 bases each). This CDR3 spans 16 amino acids. The V end was cut by 0 bases, the J end by 0 bases, with 10 bases between. Germline V gene lookup returns CDR1 SGDLS and CDR2 YYNGEE. CDR3 residues: CASSVGGWSSYNEQFF. Here the CDR3 DNA reads TGTGCCAGCAGCGTAGGGGGGTGGAGCTCCTACAATGAGCAGTTCTTC.

Only a few counts were recorded for this clone. The chain couples TRBV5-4 to TRBJ2-1, with TRBD2 matching over 9 bases. The CDR3 runs to 17 residues. J lost 3 bases, V lost 2 bases, and 9 bases had no gene match. Germline V lookup: CDR1 SGHNT, CDR2 YYREEE (reference sequence). CDR3 sequence (DNA): TGTGCCAGCAGCTTACCGTTTAGCGGGAGTAGCTACAATGAGCAGTTCTTC. Protein: CASSLPFSGSSYNEQFF.

This clone was detected a few times. The chain has TRBV4-3 and TRBJ1-4; 8 bases map to TRBD1. V gave up 0 bases and J gave up 8 bases; unmatched junction bases: 8. CDR1 and CDR2 (germline): LGHNA, YSLEER. The CDR3 is 16 amino acids. In DNA form, the CDR3 reads TGCGCCAGCAGCCAAGATCGACGACAGGGGTCGGAAAAACTGTTTTTT. This codes for CASSQDRRQGSEKLFF.

The chain combines TRBV7-2 with TRBJ2-1; 10 positions match TRBD2. The germline V gene has CDR1 SGHTA and CDR2 FQGNSA. Losses at the gene ends were 0 bases for V and 4 bases for J; bases not matched to a gene: 6. The CDR3 runs 17 residues. CDR3 nucleotide sequence: TGTGCCAGCAGCTTAGCGTGGCTAGCGGGAGCTTACAATGAGCAGTTCTTC. Residues: CASSLAWLAGAYNEQFF.

The chain is built from TRBV11-2 and TRBJ2-1; 7 nucleotides align to TRBD1. Germline V gene lookup returns CDR1 SGHAT and CDR2 FQNNGV. V lost 2 bases to trimming and J lost 7 bases; unmatched junction nucleotides: 17. The CDR3 runs 18 residues. CDR3 region: CASSLTTGAQRLRNEQFF. CDR3 nucleotides: TGTGCCAGCAGCTTAACCACAGGGGCGCAACGATTGAGAAATGAGCAGTTCTTC.

V is TRBV5-1 and J is TRBJ1-5, with D possibly being TRBD1 (5 bases). The CDR3 covers 15 residues. The ends were cut back, 2 bases at V and 0 bases at J, with 9 bases in the middle. The V gene's germline CDR1 is SGHRS and CDR2 YFSETQ. CDR3 sequence reads: CASSFLGDSNQPQHF. For the CDR3, the DNA is TGCGCCAGCAGCTTCCTGGGGGATAGCAATCAGCCCCAGCATTTT.

The rearrangement links TRBV11-1 to TRBJ2-2; D is possibly TRBD1 (6 bases). Germline V gene sequence: CDR1 SGHAT, CDR2 FQDESV (reference sequence). Deletions cut 7 bases from V and 3 bases from J, with 15 bases between. The CDR3 runs to 15 residues. The DNA for the CDR3 is TGTGCCAGCAACCAACAGGGACCCTACACCGGGGAGCTGTTTTTT. This codes for CASNQQGPYTGELFF.

This clone was detected once. V gene TRBV5-4 combines with J gene TRBJ2-7; 12 nucleotides align to TRBD2. J was trimmed by 5 bases and V by 2 bases; bases with no gene match: 5. The CDR3 totals 15 residues. The germline gives CDR1 SGHNT, CDR2 YYREEE (reference sequence). The DNA for the CDR3 is TGTGCCAGCAGCTTCCAGACTAGCGGGAGCCACGAGCAGTACTTC. Amino acids: CASSFQTSGSHEQYF.

The chain carries TRBV7-9 and TRBJ2-1, with TRBD2 identical over 7 bases. Per germline, CDR1 SEHNR and CDR2 FQNEAQ (reference sequence). CDR3 size: 14 residues. V lost 8 bases and J lost 5; bases outside the gene matches: 9. CDR3 nucleotide sequence: TGTGCCAGCTCTGCCGGGACTATTCACAATGAGCAGTTCTTC. It codes for CASSAGTIHNEQFF.

This chain connects TRBV27 to TRBJ1-1, with 7 bases that match TRBD1. This CDR3 has 13 residues. Germline loops: CDR1 MNHEY, CDR2 SMNVEV (reference sequence). With 9 bases clipped from V and 1 base from J, the junction kept 5 bases outside the gene matches. In nucleotides, the CDR3 is TGTGCCAGTGCGACAGGGCCGAACACTGAAGCTTTCTTT. Protein product: CASATGPNTEAFF.

The V and J genes are TRBV11-2 and TRBJ2-1; 12 nucleotides match TRBD2. Germline-derived CDR1 and CDR2 are SGHAT and FQNNGV. The length of the CDR3 is 15 residues. With 6 bases clipped from V and 2 bases from J, the junction kept 2 bases outside the gene matches. The CDR3 DNA sequence: TGTGCCAGCAGGCTAGCGGGAGGGCCCTACAATGAGCAGTTCTTC. This codes for CASRLAGGPYNEQFF.

This clone was recorded a few times. The chain uses TRBV7-2 and TRBJ2-7; 13 nucleotides agree with TRBD2. The germline V gene encodes CDR1 SGHTA and CDR2 FQGNSA. The CDR3 loop spans 15 amino acids. Germline trimming cut 5 bases from V and 2 bases from J; bases unmatched to any gene: 3. In DNA form, the CDR3 reads TGTGCCAGCAGCGCCGGACTAGCGGGGGCCTACGAGCAGTACTTC. It yields the protein CASSAGLAGAYEQYF. Full variable domain (rest looked up from reference TRBV7-2 and TRBJ2-7): GAGVSQSPSNKVTEKGKDVELRCDPISGHTALYWYRQSLGQGLEFLIYFQGNSAPDKSGLPSDRFSAERTGGSVSTLTIQRTQQEDSAVYLCASSAGLAGAYEQYFGPGTRLTVT.

This clone came up a few times. V usage is TRBV2 and J usage is TRBJ2-7; TRBD1 aligns across 7 bases. This CDR3 region has 15 residues. J lost 4 bases, V lost 1 base, and 7 bases had no gene match. Germline CDR1 SNHLY, CDR2 FYNNEI. The DNA of the CDR3 is TGTGCCAGCAGTGAAGACAGGGGCTCGTCGTACGAGCAGTACTTC. This sequence encodes CASSEDRGSSYEQYF.

To note about this clone: The sample carries other DNA sequences with the same CDR3. The chain carries TRBV6-6 and TRBJ2-1; D is ambiguous. In germline, CDR1 is MNHNY, CDR2 SVGAGI (reference sequence). The length of the CDR3 is 12 residues. The ends were cut back, 0 bases at V and 8 bases at J, with 5 bases in the middle. The CDR3 DNA reads as TGTGCCAGCAGTTACTCTCGGGATGAGCAGTTCTTC. It specifies CASSYSRDEQFF.

This chain links TRBV2 with TRBJ2-7, with a tentative D call TRBD2 (5 bases). The CDR3 totals 15 residues. Germline V gives CDR1 SNHLY, CDR2 FYNNEI. Deletions cut 5 bases from V and 0 bases from J, with 14 bases between. This CDR3 is CASSPEATSSYEQYF. DNA of the CDR3: TGTGCCAGCAGTCCGGAGGCAACCTCCTCCTACGAGCAGTACTTC.